This paragraph covers one T cell receptor (beta chain) sequence. Its binding antigen is unknown. Base qualities are not recorded, but no much larger clone differs from it by a single base. The entry originates in a study of shared clonotypes between healthy human individuals (dated by TCRdb to 2020 to 2022). In the study overall: The cohort included three men and a couple of women between 18 and 49 years of age. For each donor, three plates each were used for CD4 naive and CD4 memory, two plates were used for CD8 naive, and one plate was used for CD8 memory. Blood TCR repertoires of about 5 healthy adults were deeply sequenced to estimate repertoire size and the extent of clonotype sharing between individuals. To increase sequencing depth and limit assay-specific biases, different laboratories used diverse techniques to prepare libraries and sequence TCR repertoires. Leukapheresis yielded between about 0.9 and 10 billion PBMCs per donor.

TCR CDR3 regions were amplified from genomic DNA by multiplex PCR using the deep immunoSEQ assay. Genomic DNA extracted from each cell subset was distributed evenly over all wells of several immunoSEQ 96-well plates, and each plate served as one replicate. For sorted subsets, each replicate PCR was loaded with 150 to 250 ng genomic DNA, equivalent to roughly 30,000 T cell genomes. Purified libraries were measured with a Qubit 3.0 fluorometer, size-checked on a Bioanalyzer 2100, and measured again with the KAPA Library Quantification kit. Every immunoSEQ 96-well plate was sequenced on a dedicated single-read 150-cycle Illumina NextSeq 550 flow cell. Processing in the source paper ran as follows. Because the immunoSEQ output held only junctional sequences and lacked quality scores, the filtering could not match the filtering applied to full-length reads. To assign V/J genes and CDR3, sequences were annotated using PyIR, a Python wrapper for IgBLAST v1.9, with IMGT germline references. Any read was removed if the V/J assignment was weak (E-value above 1e-6), the CDR3 was missing, or the read contained stop codons, out-of-frame junctions, or ambiguous translated residues. A V3J clonotype was defined by an identical inferred V gene, J gene, and CDR3 amino acid sequence. The percentage overlap between two repertoires was calculated by dividing the number of shared unique clonotypes by the size of the smaller repertoire. RTK rarefaction, the Chao1 estimator, and Recon v2.1 estimates of unobserved clonotypes were used to assess repertoire richness. Generation probabilities were computed with OLGA for all TCRbeta clonotypes obtained by the gDNA method from a few donors. This is the immuneACCESS table as TCRdb keeps it, with only in-frame sequences that have V and J called. A part of the clones is gone; compared with another copy, unresolved V genes explain less than half, and the rest is unexplained. The D gene and trimming were derived from the DNA, and the V and J assignments and clone size from that table. For this sample the table gives more than 90,000 clones, of which about 68% were detected only once. The ten biggest clones cover over 35% of the sample.

Healthy HIV-negative adults with no recently reported acute infections or vaccinations were included as donors. Only Caucasian adults living in Nashville, Tennessee, USA were represented among the donors. CD8 memory samples consisted of magnetically selected CD45RO+ cells combined with CCR7-negative CD45RA+ effector memory (TemRA) cells. After blood collection by leukapheresis, PBMCs were isolated using Ficoll-Histopaque density gradient centrifugation and then cryopreserved in the vapor phase of liquid nitrogen. Purity and quantity of every magnetically sorted T cell population were checked by analytical flow cytometry. Genomic DNA was isolated from every sorted fraction and measured by UV absorbance on a Nanodrop 2000c. Beyond this particular receptor, the publication reports: Because the study included a small number of donors, the genetic and exposure-history diversity represented was limited. Incomplete sequencing was indicated by rarefaction of sorted-subset datasets, despite the large sequencing depth. Sharing across four donors was observed for 5% to 6.5% of naive CD4, about 3.2% of naive CD8, over 2% of memory CD4, and 0.4% of memory CD8 clonotypes. Higher generation probabilities were observed for clonotypes shared by all four sorted-subset donors than for non-shared clonotypes. Sampling was restricted to blood, and TCR repertoires in tissues likely differ from the TCR repertoires found in blood. Estimated clonotype richness was generally larger for naive than for memory subsets. Pairwise subsampling led to the expectation that sequencing depth would affect the degree of clonotype sharing among donors.

The sample comprised memory CD8+ T cells sorted from blood. The cell subset or site label, read with the paper, signifies: CD45RO+ cells pooled with CCR7-negative TemRA cells. This TCR was sampled from a man under 40 in good health.

The base sequence is TGTGCCAGCAGTGACTCGAAACCCGGGACTAGCGGGAACAATGAGCAGTTCTTC. The translation is CASSDSKPGTSGNNEQFF. The chain links TRBV6-4 with TRBJ2-1, with 13 bases aligning to TRBD2. Trimmed from V: 0 bases; trimmed from J: 5 bases; junction bases lacking a gene match: 7. Measured from the cysteine to the phenylalanine, the CDR3 is 18 residues long. The CDR3 DNA has 54 bases and is translated from base 1. CDR1 and CDR2 are read off the germline V gene as MRHNA and SNTAGT.